The 9 T cell receptor beta chains listed next were all sequenced from one sample in a study of cytomegalovirus exposure and HLA in healthy donors. Primers for the PCR totalled 60 Vbeta and 13 Jbeta. Only in-frame clones appear in the TCRdb table, and some are missing; sequencing was by immunoSEQ multiplex PCR. The sample has approximately 58,000 clones; the top ten hold less than 4%. Sequences were obtained from PBMCs. These receptors originate from a woman aged 18-29 years in good health and CMV-seronegative.

The chain employs TRBV4-2 and TRBJ2-4, with 7 bases aligning to TRBD2. The CDR3 contains 16 residues. Per the germline V gene, CDR1 is LGHNA and CDR2 is YNFKEQ. V shed 3 bases, J shed 6 bases, and the junction held 11 bases outside the gene matches. CDR3 in amino acids: CASSQQAGEGGNIQYF. Written as DNA, the CDR3 is TGTGCCAGCAGCCAGCAGGCGGGGGAAGGAGGAAACATTCAGTACTTC.

V usage is TRBV25-1 and J usage is TRBJ2-4, with D perhaps TRBD2 (7 bases). Deletions cut 8 bases from V and 0 bases from J, with 14 bases between. Germline values: CDR1 MGHDK, CDR2 SYGVNS. The CDR3 is 15 residues long. The CDR3 DNA reads as TGTGCCAGCGGAGGGGGAGGGCTAGCCAAAAACATTCAGTACTTC. Encoded protein: CASGGGGLAKNIQYF. The full variable domain, its missing parts supplied by reference TRBV25-1 and TRBJ2-4, is EADIYQTPRYLVIGTGKKITLECSQTMGHDKMYWYQQDPGMELHLIHYSYGVNSTEKGDLSSESTVSRIRTEHFPLTLESARPSHTSQYLCASGGGGLAKNIQYFGAGTRLSVL.

This sequence joins TRBV5-1 and TRBJ2-2, with a possible D match to TRBD1 (5 bases). The germline V gene has CDR1 SGHRS and CDR2 YFSETQ. The CDR3 is made up of 15 amino acids. V lost 2 bases and J lost 4, with 12 bases in between. The CDR3: CASSLGHSGTGELFF. In DNA, the CDR3 is TGCGCCAGCAGCTTAGGACATTCAGGCACCGGGGAGCTGTTTTTT.

CDR3 nucleotides: TGTGCCACCAGCAGAGATTCGTTCCCGGAGGTCGCGGACGTGGCTTTCTTT. It encodes CATSRDSFPEVADVAFF. This chain joins TRBV15 and TRBJ1-1; no clear D gene. Per germline, CDR1 LNHNV and CDR2 YYDKDF (reference sequence). Trimming left V 0 bases short and J 11 bases short, with 25 bases between. This CDR3 spans 17 amino acids.

V usage is TRBV5-1 and J usage is TRBJ1-5; 8 positions agree with TRBD1. The ends lost 1 base at V and 7 bases at J; junction bases unmatched: 1. Germline assignment: CDR1 SGHRS and CDR2 YFSETQ. The CDR3 loop spans 13 amino acids. The CDR3 loop reads CASSLTGGQPQHF. The CDR3 bases are TGCGCCAGCAGCTTGACAGGGGGACAGCCCCAGCATTTT.

The CDR3 region has the DNA TGTGCCAGCAGTTCTTCCGGGTTGGGTAGGGGAGGGCTGTTTTTT. Translating gives CASSSSGLGRGGLFF. This rearrangement joins TRBV6-5 to TRBJ2-2; possibly TRBD2 for D (6 bases). This CDR3 is 15 amino acids long. CDR1 is MNHEY, CDR2 SVGAGI, per germline. The ends were cut back, 4 bases at V and 13 bases at J, with 22 bases in the middle.

The chain has TRBV5-1 and TRBJ1-2; D remains unclear. With 0 bases removed from V and 5 bases from J, the gap between germline ends came to 20 bases. The CDR3 length is 17 residues. Germline V CDR1 and CDR2: SGHRS, YFSETQ. The CDR3 DNA is TGCGCCAGCAGCTTGGACGGGGTCCTAGATAGAACATATGGCTACACCTTC. Amino acid sequence: CASSLDGVLDRTYGYTF.

The chain has TRBV7-3 and TRBJ2-2, with 11 bases that match TRBD1. Germline lookup yields CDR1 SGHTA and CDR2 FQGTGA. Trimming at V came to 0 bases and at J to 5 bases, leaving 5 bases not matched to a gene. The CDR3 runs to 17 residues. This CDR3 reads CASSLTGTGGITGELFF. The CDR3 DNA reads TGTGCCAGCAGCTTAACCGGGACAGGGGGAATTACCGGGGAGCTGTTTTTT.

The CDR3 DNA is TGCAGCGTCCCGGACATGATGAGGGGCTACACCTTC. Residues: CSVPDMMRGYTF. The V and J genes are TRBV29-1 and TRBJ1-2; TRBD1 is a possible D gene (5 bases). Deletions cut 6 bases from V and 8 bases from J, with 16 bases between. The CDR3 sequence is 12 residues long. Germline V gene data show CDR1 as SQVTM and CDR2 as ANQGSEA.